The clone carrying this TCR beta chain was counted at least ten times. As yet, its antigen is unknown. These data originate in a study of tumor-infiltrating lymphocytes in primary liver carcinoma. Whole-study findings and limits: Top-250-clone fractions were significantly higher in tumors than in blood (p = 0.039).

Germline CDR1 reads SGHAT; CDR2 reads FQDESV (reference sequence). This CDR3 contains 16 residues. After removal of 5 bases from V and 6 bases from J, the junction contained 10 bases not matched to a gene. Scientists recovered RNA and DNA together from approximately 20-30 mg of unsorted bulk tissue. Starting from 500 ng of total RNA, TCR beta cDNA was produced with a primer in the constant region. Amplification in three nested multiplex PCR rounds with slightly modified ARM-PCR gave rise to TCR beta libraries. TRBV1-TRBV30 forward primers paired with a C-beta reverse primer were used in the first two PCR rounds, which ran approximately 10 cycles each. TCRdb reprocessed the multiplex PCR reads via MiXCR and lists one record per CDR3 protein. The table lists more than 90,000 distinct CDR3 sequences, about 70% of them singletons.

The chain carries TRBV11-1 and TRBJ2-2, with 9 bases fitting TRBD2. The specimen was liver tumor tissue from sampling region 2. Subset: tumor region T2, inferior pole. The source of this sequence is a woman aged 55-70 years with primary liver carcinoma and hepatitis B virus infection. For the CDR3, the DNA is TGTGCCAGCAGCCCCTTAAGTGCGGGAGGGGCCGGGGAGCTGTTTTTT. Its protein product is CASSPLSAGGAGELFF.